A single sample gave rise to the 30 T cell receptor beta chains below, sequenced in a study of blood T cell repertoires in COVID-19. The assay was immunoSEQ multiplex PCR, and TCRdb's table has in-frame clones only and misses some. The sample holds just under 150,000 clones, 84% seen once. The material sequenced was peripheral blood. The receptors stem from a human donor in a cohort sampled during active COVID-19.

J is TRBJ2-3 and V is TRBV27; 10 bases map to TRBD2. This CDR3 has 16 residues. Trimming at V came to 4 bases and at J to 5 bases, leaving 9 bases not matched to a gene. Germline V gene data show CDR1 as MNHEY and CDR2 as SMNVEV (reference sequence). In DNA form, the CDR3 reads TGTGCCAGCAGTTCACCCAGCGGGAGGGAGGGAGATACGCAGTATTTT. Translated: CASSSPSGREGDTQYF.

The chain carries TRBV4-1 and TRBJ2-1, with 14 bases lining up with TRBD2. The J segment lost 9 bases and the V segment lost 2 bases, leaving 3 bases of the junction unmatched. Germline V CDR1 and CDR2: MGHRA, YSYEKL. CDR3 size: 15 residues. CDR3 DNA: TGCGCCAGCAGCCAATGGGGACTAGCGGGAGCTGAGCAGTTCTTC. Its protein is CASSQWGLAGAEQFF.

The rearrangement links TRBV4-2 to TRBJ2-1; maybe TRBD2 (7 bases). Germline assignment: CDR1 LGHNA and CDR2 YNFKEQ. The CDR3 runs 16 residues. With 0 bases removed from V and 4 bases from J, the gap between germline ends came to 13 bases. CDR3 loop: CASSQELGGPYNEQFF. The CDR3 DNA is TGTGCCAGCAGCCAAGAACTGGGGGGGCCGTACAATGAGCAGTTCTTC.

CDR3: CATASRRRVGKNIQYF. CDR3 bases: TGTGCCACCGCCAGCCGGAGACGGGTGGGCAAAAACATTCAGTACTTC. The V call is TRBV7-6, the J call TRBJ2-4; D not certain. CDR1 is SGHVS and CDR2 is FNYEAQ in the germline V gene. V lost 10 bases and J 3 bases, leaving 22 bases between the germline ends. This CDR3 has 16 residues.

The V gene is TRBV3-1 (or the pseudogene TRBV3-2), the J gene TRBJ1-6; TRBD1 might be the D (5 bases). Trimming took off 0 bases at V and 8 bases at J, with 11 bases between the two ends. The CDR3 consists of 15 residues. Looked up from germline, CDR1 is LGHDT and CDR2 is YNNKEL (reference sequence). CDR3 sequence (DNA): TGTGCCAGCAGCCAAGATAAGGGGATAGATTCACCCCTCCACTTT. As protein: CASSQDKGIDSPLHF.

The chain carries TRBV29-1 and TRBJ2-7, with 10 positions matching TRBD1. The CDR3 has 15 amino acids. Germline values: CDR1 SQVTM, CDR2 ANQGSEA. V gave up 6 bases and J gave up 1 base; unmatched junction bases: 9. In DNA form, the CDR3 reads TGCAGCGTCCTGCCGGACAGGGGGGATTCCTACGAGCAGTACTTC. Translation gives CSVLPDRGDSYEQYF.

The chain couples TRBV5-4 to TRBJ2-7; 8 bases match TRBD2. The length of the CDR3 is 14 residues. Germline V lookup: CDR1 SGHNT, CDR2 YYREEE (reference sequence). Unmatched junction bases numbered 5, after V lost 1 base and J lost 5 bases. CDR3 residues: CASSLLTGGNEQYF. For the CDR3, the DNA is TGTGCCAGCAGCTTGCTTACGGGGGGGAACGAGCAGTACTTC.

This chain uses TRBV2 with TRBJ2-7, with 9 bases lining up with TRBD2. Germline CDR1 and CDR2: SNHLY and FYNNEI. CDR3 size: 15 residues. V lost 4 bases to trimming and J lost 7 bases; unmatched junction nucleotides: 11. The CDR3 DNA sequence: TGTGCCAGCAGTGTGGCCGCGGGGGGGCCTGGGGAGCAGTACTTC. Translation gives CASSVAAGGPGEQYF.

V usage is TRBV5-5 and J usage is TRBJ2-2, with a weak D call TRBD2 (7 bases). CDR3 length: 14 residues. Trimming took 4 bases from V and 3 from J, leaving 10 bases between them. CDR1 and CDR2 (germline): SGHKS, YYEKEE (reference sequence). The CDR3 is CASSRGAYTGELFF. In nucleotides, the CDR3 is TGTGCCAGCAGCCGGGGGGCGTACACCGGGGAGCTGTTTTTT.

This CDR3 reads CASSLSGTDLYNEQFF. DNA of the CDR3: TGCGCCAGCAGCCTGAGTGGAACGGACTTATACAATGAGCAGTTCTTC. This chain connects TRBV5-1 to TRBJ2-1, with D perhaps TRBD2 (5 bases). Per germline, CDR1 SGHRS and CDR2 YFSETQ. V was shortened by 4 bases and J by 4 bases, with 18 bases between the two germline ends. This CDR3 has 16 amino acids.

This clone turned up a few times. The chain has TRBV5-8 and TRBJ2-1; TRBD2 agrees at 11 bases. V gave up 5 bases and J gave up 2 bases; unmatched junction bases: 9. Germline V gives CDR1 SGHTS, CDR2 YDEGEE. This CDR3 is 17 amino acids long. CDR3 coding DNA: TGTGCCAGCAGGCCCGAGTTAGCGGGGGGGCCCTACAATGAGCAGTTCTTC. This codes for CASRPELAGGPYNEQFF.

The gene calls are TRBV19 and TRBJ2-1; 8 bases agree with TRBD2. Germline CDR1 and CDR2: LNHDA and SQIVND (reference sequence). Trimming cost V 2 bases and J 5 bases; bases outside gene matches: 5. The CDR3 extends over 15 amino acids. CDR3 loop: CASSIRGSGNNEQFF. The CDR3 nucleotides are TGTGCCAGTAGTATACGTGGTAGCGGGAACAATGAGCAGTTCTTC. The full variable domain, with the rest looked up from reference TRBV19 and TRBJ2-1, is DGGITQSPKYLFRKEGQNVTLSCEQNLNHDAMYWYRQDPGQGLRLIYYSQIVNDFQKGDIAEGYSVSREKKESFPLTVTSAQKNPTAFYLCASSIRGSGNNEQFFGPGTRLTVL.

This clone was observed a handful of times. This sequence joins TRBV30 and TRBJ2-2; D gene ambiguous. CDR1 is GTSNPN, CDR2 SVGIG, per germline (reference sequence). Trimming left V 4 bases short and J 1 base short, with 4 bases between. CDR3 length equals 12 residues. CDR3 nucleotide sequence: TGTGCCTGGACCGGGAACACCGGGGAGCTGTTTTTT. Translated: CAWTGNTGELFF.

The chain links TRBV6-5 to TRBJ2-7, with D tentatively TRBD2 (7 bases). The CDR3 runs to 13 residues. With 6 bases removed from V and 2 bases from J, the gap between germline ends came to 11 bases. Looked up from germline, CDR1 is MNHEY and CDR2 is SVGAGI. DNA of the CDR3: TGTGCCAGCAGAGCGGGACATACCTACGAGCAGTACTTC. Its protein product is CASRAGHTYEQYF.

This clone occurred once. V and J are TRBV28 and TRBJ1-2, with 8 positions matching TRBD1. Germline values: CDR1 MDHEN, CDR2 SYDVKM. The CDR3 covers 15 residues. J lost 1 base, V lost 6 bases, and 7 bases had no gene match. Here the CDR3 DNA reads TGTGCCAGCAGACAAGACAGGGGACTTAACTATGGCTACACCTTC. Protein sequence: CASRQDRGLNYGYTF.

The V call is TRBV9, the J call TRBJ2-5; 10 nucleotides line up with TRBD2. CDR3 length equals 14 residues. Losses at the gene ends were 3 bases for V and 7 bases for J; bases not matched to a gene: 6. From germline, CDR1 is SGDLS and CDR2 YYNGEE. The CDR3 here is CASSGTSGAGTQYF. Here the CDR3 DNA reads TGTGCCAGCAGCGGGACTAGCGGAGCTGGGACCCAGTACTTC.

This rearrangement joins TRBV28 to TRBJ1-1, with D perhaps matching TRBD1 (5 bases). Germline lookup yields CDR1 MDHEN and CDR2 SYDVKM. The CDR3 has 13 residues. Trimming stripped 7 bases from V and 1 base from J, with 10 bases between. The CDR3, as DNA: TGTGCCAGCACCCCGGACACGAACACTGAAGCTTTCTTT. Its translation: CASTPDTNTEAFF.

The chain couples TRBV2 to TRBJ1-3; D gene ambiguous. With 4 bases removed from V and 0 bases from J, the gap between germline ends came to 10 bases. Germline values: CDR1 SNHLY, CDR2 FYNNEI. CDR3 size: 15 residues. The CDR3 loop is CASSAEGSSGNTIYF. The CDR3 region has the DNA TGTGCCAGCAGTGCAGAGGGTAGCTCTGGAAACACCATATATTTT.

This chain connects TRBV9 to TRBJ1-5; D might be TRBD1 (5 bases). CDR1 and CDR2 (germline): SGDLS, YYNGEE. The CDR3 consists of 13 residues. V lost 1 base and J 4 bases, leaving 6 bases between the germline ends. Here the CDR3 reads CASSVSGNQPQHF. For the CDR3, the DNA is TGTGCCAGCAGCGTATCAGGGAATCAGCCCCAGCATTTT. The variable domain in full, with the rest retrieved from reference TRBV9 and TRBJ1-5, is DSGVTQTPKHLITATGQRVTLRCSPRSGDLSVYWYQQSLDQGLQFLIQYYNGEERAKGNILERFSAQQFPDLHSELNLSSLELGDSALYFCASSVSGNQPQHFGDGTRLSIL.

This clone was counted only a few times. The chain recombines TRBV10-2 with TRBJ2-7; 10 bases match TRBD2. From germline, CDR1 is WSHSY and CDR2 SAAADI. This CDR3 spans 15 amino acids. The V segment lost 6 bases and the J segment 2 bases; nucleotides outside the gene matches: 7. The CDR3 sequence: CASRESGTSAYEQYV. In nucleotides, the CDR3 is TGCGCCAGCAGAGAATCCGGGACTAGCGCCTACGAGCAGTACGTC.

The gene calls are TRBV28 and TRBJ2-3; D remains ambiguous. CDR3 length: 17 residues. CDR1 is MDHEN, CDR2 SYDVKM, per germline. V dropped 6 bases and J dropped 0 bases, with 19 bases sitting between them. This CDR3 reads CASSYPRYDSSTDTQYF. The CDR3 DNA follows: TGTGCCAGCAGCTACCCTAGGTATGACTCTAGCACAGATACGCAGTATTTT.

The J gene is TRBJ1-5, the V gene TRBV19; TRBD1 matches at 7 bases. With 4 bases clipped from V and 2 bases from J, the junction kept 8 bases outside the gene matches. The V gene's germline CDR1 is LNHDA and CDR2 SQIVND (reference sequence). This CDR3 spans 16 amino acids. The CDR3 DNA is TGTGCCAGTAGTACACAGGGGACGGAGGGCAATCAGCCCCAGCATTTT. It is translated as CASSTQGTEGNQPQHF.

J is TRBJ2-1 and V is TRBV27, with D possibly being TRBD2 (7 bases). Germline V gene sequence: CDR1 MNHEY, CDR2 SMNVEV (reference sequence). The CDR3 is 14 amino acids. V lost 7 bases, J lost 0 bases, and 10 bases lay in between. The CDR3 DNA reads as TGTGCCAGCATAAGGGGGGGCTCCTACAATGAGCAGTTCTTC. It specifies CASIRGGSYNEQFF.

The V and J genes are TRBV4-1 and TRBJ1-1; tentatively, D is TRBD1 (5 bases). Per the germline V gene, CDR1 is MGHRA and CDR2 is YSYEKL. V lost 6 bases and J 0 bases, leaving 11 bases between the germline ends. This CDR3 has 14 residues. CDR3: CASRPGPLNTEAFF. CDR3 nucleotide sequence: TGCGCCAGCAGACCAGGGCCCTTGAACACTGAAGCTTTCTTT.

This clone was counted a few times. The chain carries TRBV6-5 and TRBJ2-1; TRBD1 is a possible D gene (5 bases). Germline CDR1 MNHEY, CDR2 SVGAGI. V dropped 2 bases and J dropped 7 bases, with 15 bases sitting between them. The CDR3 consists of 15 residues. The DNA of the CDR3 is TGTGCCAGCAGTTACGCTTATTCGACAGCGAATGAGCAGTTCTTC. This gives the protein CASSYAYSTANEQFF.

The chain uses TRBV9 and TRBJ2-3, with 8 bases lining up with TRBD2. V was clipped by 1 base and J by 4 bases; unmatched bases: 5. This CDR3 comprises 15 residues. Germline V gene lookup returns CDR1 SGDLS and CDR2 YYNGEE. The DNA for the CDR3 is TGTGCCAGCAGCGTAAGGCCTAGCGGGCCAGATACGCAGTATTTT. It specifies CASSVRPSGPDTQYF.

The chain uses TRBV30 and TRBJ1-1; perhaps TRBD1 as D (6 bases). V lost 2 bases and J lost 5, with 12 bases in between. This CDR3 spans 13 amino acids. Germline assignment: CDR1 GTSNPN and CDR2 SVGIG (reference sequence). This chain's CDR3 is CAWSPGAGTEAFF. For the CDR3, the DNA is TGTGCCTGGAGTCCAGGGGCTGGTACTGAAGCTTTCTTT.

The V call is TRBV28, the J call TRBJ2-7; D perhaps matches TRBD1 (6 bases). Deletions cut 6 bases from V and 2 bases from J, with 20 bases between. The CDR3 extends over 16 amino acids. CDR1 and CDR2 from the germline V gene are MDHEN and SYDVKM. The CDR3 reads CASRRTWTDRTYEQYF. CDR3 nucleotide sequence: TGTGCCAGCAGGCGGACCTGGACAGATCGTACCTACGAGCAGTACTTC.

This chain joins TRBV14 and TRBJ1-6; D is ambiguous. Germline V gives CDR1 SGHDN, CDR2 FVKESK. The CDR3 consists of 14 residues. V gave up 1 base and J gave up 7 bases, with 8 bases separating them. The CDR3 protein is CASSQVTENSPLHF. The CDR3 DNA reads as TGTGCCAGCAGCCAAGTAACGGAGAATTCACCCCTCCACTTT. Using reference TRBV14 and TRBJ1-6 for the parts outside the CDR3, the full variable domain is EAGVTQFPSHSVIEKGQTVTLRCDPISGHDNLYWYRRVMGKEIKFLLHFVKESKQDESGMPNNRFLAERTGGTYSTLKVQPAELEDSGVYFCASSQVTENSPLHFGNGTRLTVT.

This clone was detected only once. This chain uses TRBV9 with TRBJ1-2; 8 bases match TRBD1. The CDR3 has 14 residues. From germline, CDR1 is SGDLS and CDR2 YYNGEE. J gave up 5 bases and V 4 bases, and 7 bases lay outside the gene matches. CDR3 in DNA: TGTGCCAGCAGCCCTCGGACAGGGCCTTATGGCTACACCTTC. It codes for CASSPRTGPYGYTF.